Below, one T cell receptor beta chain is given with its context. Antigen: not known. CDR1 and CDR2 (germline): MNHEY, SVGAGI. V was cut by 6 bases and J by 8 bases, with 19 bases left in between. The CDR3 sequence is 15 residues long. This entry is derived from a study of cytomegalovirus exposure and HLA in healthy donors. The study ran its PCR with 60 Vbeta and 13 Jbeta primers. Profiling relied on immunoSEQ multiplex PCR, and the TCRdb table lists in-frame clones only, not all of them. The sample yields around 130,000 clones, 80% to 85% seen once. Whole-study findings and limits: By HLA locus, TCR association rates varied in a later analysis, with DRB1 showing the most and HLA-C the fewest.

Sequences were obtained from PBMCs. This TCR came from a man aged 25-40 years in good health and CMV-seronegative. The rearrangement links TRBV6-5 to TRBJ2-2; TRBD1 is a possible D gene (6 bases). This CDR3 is CASSYRVGAPGELFF. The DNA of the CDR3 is TGTGCCAGCAGCTACAGGGTAGGGGCTCCGGGGGAGCTGTTTTTT.